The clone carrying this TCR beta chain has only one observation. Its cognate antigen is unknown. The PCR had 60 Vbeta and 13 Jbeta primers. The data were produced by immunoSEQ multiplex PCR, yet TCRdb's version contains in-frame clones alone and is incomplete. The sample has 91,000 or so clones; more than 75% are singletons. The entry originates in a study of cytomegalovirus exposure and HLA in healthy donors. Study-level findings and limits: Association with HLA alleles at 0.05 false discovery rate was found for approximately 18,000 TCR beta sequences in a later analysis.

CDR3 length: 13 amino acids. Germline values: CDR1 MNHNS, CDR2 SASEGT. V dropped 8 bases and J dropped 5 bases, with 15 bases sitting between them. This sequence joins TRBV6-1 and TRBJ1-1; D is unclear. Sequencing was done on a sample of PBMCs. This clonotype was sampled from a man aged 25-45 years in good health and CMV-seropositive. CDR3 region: CASGPLSVTEAFF. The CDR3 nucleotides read TGTGCCAGCGGCCCTTTATCCGTGACTGAAGCTTTCTTT.